This TCR beta chain was sequenced during a study of a mutant IDH1 vaccine in newly diagnosed glioma. In the study overall: Across weeks 1, 3, 5, 7, 11, 15, 19 and 23, patients received a vaccination each time, eight in all.

The time point: week 11, during vaccination. Topical imiquimod was applied with each vaccine dose, which held 300 ug of mutant IDH1 20-mer peptide. Clones were read by immunoSEQ multiplex PCR, and TCRdb kept only the in-frame ones, dropping some. The sample contains tens of thousands of clones, 80% of which appear only once. Germline-derived CDR1 and CDR2 are MNHEY and SVGAGI. There are 15 residues in the CDR3. Trimming removed 3 bases at V and 3 bases at J, with 15 bases between. On this clone: Its antigen is as yet unknown.

General study results and limits: In 85% to 95% of patients, immune responses induced by the vaccine occurred.

The source is a man in his forties or fifties with glioma. The chain joins TRBV6-5 to TRBJ2-7; a possible D gene is TRBD2 (7 bases). Material: PBMCs, obtained from a glioma patient whose treatment included an IDH1 peptide vaccine. DNA for the CDR3: TGTGCCAGCAGTTATTCGAGAGGGGGGGTCTACGAGCAGTACTTC. Amino acid sequence: CASSYSRGGVYEQYF.